The 8 T cell receptor beta chains below were found in one sample sequenced in a study of blood T cell repertoires in COVID-19. Sequenced by immunoSEQ multiplex PCR; TCRdb stores in-frame clones only, minus some. The sample includes under 150,000 clones, about four fifths of them seen just once. Sequencing used peripheral blood. These receptors came from a human donor with acute or convalescent COVID-19. The donor label of this sample is uncertain.

The chain recombines TRBV13 with TRBJ2-5; D may be TRBD1 (11 bases). Germline V gene data show CDR1 as PRHDT and CDR2 as FYEKMQ (reference sequence). V gave up 5 bases and J gave up 1 base, with 26 bases separating them. The CDR3 runs to 19 residues. CDR3 nucleotide sequence: TGTGCCAGCAGCAGAAGGGGACAGGGGGTAGCGGGGGGCCAAGAGACCCAGTACTTC. Translation: CASSRRGQGVAGGQETQYF.

The rearrangement joins TRBV6-5 to TRBJ1-4, with D hard to call. Germline V gives CDR1 MNHEY, CDR2 SVGAGI. With 6 bases removed from V and 7 bases from J, the gap between germline ends came to 15 bases. The CDR3 has 14 amino acids. CDR3 nucleotide sequence: TGTGCCAGCAGAACAGAGGGTGGCGGTGAAAAACTGTTTTTT. It is translated as CASRTEGGGEKLFF.

A few counts support this clone. DNA of the CDR3: TGTGCCAGTAGGGAACGTCTAGGTTCGCCCCAGCATTTT. Residues: CASRERLGSPQHF. The rearrangement links TRBV19 to TRBJ1-5; D is uncertain. CDR3 length: 13 amino acids. V shed 6 bases and J shed 9 bases, with 15 bases lying between them. Germline V lookup: CDR1 LNHDA, CDR2 SQIVND (reference sequence).

This clone has only one observation. The V and J genes are TRBV6-5 and TRBJ2-7; the match to TRBD1 covers 7 bases. From germline, CDR1 is MNHEY and CDR2 SVGAGI. With V trimmed by 7 bases and J by 8 bases, 11 bases remained unmatched. CDR3 length equals 13 residues. CDR3 bases: TGTGCCAGCACGGACACCTTACAGGGGAAGCAGTACGTC. It translates to CASTDTLQGKQYV.

Here the CDR3 reads CASLESYEQYF. For the CDR3, the DNA is TGTGCCAGCCTTGAGTCATACGAGCAGTACTTC. The V and J genes are TRBV2 and TRBJ2-7; D remains unclear. V was trimmed by 8 bases and J by 4 bases, leaving 9 bases between them. Germline assignment: CDR1 SNHLY and CDR2 FYNNEI. This CDR3 comprises 11 residues.

This rearrangement joins TRBV7-2 to TRBJ1-1; D perhaps matches TRBD1 (5 bases). This CDR3 has 13 amino acids. Per germline, CDR1 SGHTA and CDR2 FQGNSA. Trimming pared 2 bases from V and 7 bases from J, leaving 11 bases between. The CDR3 sequence is CASSLHAGIEAFF. DNA of the CDR3: TGTGCCAGCAGCTTACATGCAGGGATTGAAGCTTTCTTT.

The V call is TRBV7-9, the J call TRBJ1-2, with 8 bases fitting TRBD1. The CDR3 is 16 amino acids. The V gene's germline CDR1 is SEHNR and CDR2 FQNEAQ (reference sequence). Trimming took 3 bases from V and 4 from J; bases not matched to a gene: 10. CDR3 region: CASSLTGGQGGYGYTF. CDR3 sequence (DNA): TGTGCCAGCAGCTTGACGGGAGGACAGGGTGGCTATGGCTACACCTTC.

The chain has TRBV12-3 or TRBV12-4 and TRBJ1-1; a possible D gene is TRBD1 (6 bases). The V and J ends lost 3 bases and 6 bases respectively, with 11 bases between them. The CDR3 spans 13 residues. The CDR3 here is CASSFRGRAEAFF. The CDR3 DNA is TGTGCCAGCAGTTTCAGGGGAAGGGCTGAAGCTTTCTTT.